The entry below gives a single TCR beta chain sequence along with its context. Its antigen is undetermined. There are 14 residues in the CDR3. Deletions cut 2 bases from V and 6 bases from J, with 14 bases between. Germline CDR1 is SGDLS and CDR2 is YYNGEE. The assay was immunoSEQ multiplex PCR, and TCRdb's table has in-frame clones only and misses some. Seen here are about 49,000 clones, 79% observed once, and the top ten hold 2% to 2.5%. Cycle 7 day 1, cycle 4 day 1, and baseline were the timepoints at which blood was sampled. This sample was taken from a study of OX40 agonist ivuxolimab in advanced cancers. Findings of the study overall: Some of the lowest clonal expansion was seen in partial responders at 0.1-3.0 mg/kg.

This material consisted of CD4+ or CD8+ T cells sorted from blood, taken in a trial of the OX40 agonist ivuxolimab. The receptor was derived from an adult with an advanced solid tumor such as melanoma, head and neck, liver or kidney cancer. J is TRBJ1-2 and V is TRBV9; D is ambiguous. The CDR3 reads CASSVHRSPDGYTF. CDR3 coding DNA: TGTGCCAGCAGCGTGCACCGGTCGCCGGATGGCTACACCTTC.